The next 23 T cell receptor beta chains were all read from a single sample in a study of patients and donors after allogeneic stem cell transplantation. Each CDR3 protein gets one entry after TCRdb re-called the RT-PCR reads with MiXCR. The sample contains around 160,000 distinct CDR3 sequences, approximately 30% of which appear only once. What was sequenced was blood, either unsorted or a sorted T cell fraction (not recorded which). The receptors here all came from a human donor who was either an allogeneic HSCT recipient or a stem cell or donor lymphocyte infusion donor (not recorded which). It is not recorded whose cells these are; they may come from a transplant donor.

The table lists this clonotype with a few counts. Written as DNA, the CDR3 is TGTGCCATCAGCGACGCTCCCGGGACTAGCGGGACCAACACCGGGGAGCTGTTTTTT. Its protein product is CAISDAPGTSGTNTGELFF. This chain uses TRBV10-3 with TRBJ2-2; 13 nucleotides line up with TRBD2. CDR1 and CDR2 (germline): ENHRY, SYGVKD. The V gene end was trimmed by 6 bases and the J gene end by 2 bases; junction bases not matched to a gene: 12. The CDR3 covers 19 residues.

This clonotype was counted only a few times. V is TRBV28 and J is TRBJ1-5; D is uncertain. CDR3 length: 15 residues. Germline V lookup: CDR1 MDHEN, CDR2 SYDVKM. Trimming shortened V by 6 bases and J by 2 bases, and 14 bases separated the two germline ends. The DNA for the CDR3 is TGTGCCAGCAGACCGACGGCATACGGCAATCAGCCCCAGCATTTT. Translation: CASRPTAYGNQPQHF. Looking up the rest from reference TRBV28 and TRBJ1-5 gives the full variable domain: DVKVTQSSRYLVKRTGEKVFLECVQDMDHENMFWYRQDPGLGLRLIYFSYDVKMKEKGDIPEGYSVSREKKERFSLILESASTNQTSMYLCASRPTAYGNQPQHFGDGTRLSIL.

This clonotype was detected only a few times. V gene TRBV27 combines with J gene TRBJ2-3, with TRBD2 identical over 10 bases. J lost 3 bases, V lost 2 bases, and 2 bases had no gene match. CDR1 and CDR2 (germline): MNHEY, SMNVEV (reference sequence). This CDR3 region has 15 residues. Written as DNA, the CDR3 is TGTGCCAGCAGTTTACTAGCGGGAGAGACAGATACGCAGTATTTT. Its protein product is CASSLLAGETDTQYF.

The rearrangement joins TRBV4-3 to TRBJ2-4; D might be TRBD1 (6 bases). V was clipped by 0 bases and J by 1 base, with 22 bases between them. The CDR3 sequence is 20 residues long. CDR1 and CDR2 from the germline V gene are LGHNA and YSLEER. CDR3 in amino acids: CASSQEAQVSGASAKNIQYF. CDR3 coding DNA: TGCGCCAGCAGCCAAGAGGCCCAGGTATCAGGGGCTAGTGCCAAAAACATTCAGTACTTC.

The rearrangement uses TRBV20-1 and TRBJ2-1; 8 bases are a match to TRBD2. J was trimmed by 4 bases and V by 6 bases; bases with no gene match: 11. This CDR3 contains 15 residues. Per the germline V gene, CDR1 is DFQATT and CDR2 is SNEGSKA (reference sequence). CDR3 sequence (DNA): TGCAGTGCAGCTCCTAGCGGGCTTTTTTACAATGAGCAGTTCTTC. This gives the protein CSAAPSGLFYNEQFF.

This clonotype was detected only a few times. The chain combines TRBV6-5 with TRBJ2-2, with D possibly TRBD2 on 6 matching bases. This CDR3 has 15 amino acids. The ends were cut back, 2 bases at V and 5 bases at J, with 12 bases in the middle. The germline gives CDR1 MNHEY, CDR2 SVGAGI. The CDR3 coding sequence is TGTGCCAGCAGTTACGGCGGAGGGGTGACCGGGGAGCTGTTTTTT. Its protein product is CASSYGGGVTGELFF.

This clonotype was detected only a few times. The chain couples TRBV29-1 to TRBJ2-1, with 12 bases matching TRBD2. The germline gives CDR1 SQVTM, CDR2 ANQGSEA. With 3 bases clipped from V and 4 bases from J, the junction kept 7 bases outside the gene matches. This CDR3 is built from 16 residues. DNA for the CDR3: TGCAGCGTTGACGGACTAGCGGGAACCCTATACAATGAGCAGTTCTTC. This gives the protein CSVDGLAGTLYNEQFF.

This clonotype has just a few counts. The gene calls are TRBV4-2 and TRBJ1-4; D might be TRBD1 (5 bases). Germline values: CDR1 LGHNA, CDR2 YNFKEQ. This CDR3 is 13 amino acids long. Trimming removed 8 bases from V and 6 bases from J, with 13 bases in between. CDR3 sequence (DNA): TGTGCCAGCCTCCGGGACGGAGATGAAAAACTGTTTTTT. Protein: CASLRDGDEKLFF.

This clonotype was observed a few times. The chain combines TRBV7-6 with TRBJ2-1, with D maybe TRBD2 (5 bases). V lost 6 bases and J lost 3, with 15 bases in between. The CDR3 length is 15 residues. The germline CDR1 and CDR2 sequences are SGHVS and FNYEAQ. The DNA of the CDR3 is TGTGCCAGCAGTCAGAGCGGAGGAAACTACAATGAGCAGTTCTTC. Its translation is CASSQSGGNYNEQFF.

The rearrangement joins TRBV11-2 to TRBJ1-2; 9 nucleotides align to TRBD1. V gave up 1 base and J gave up 5 bases; unmatched junction bases: 2. The CDR3 loop spans 14 amino acids. The V gene's germline CDR1 is SGHAT and CDR2 FQNNGV. CDR3 in DNA: TGTGCCAGCAGCTTAGGGGACAGGGTATATGGCTACACCTTC. Translating gives CASSLGDRVYGYTF.

The chain is built from TRBV4-1 and TRBJ1-5, with TRBD1 as a possible D gene (5 bases). The germline CDR1 and CDR2 sequences are MGHRA and YSYEKL. The CDR3 runs 17 residues. Trimming shortened V by 0 bases and J by 4 bases, and 16 bases separated the two germline ends. The CDR3 coding sequence is TGCGCCAGCAGCCAAGAGGGGGGGTTCGGAAAAAATCAGCCCCAGCATTTT. Protein sequence: CASSQEGGFGKNQPQHF.

The chain links TRBV6-5 to TRBJ1-2; the D gene is possibly TRBD1 (5 bases). The CDR3 spans 13 residues. The V end was cut by 7 bases, the J end by 8 bases, with 17 bases between. Germline V gene data show CDR1 as MNHEY and CDR2 as SVGAGI. CDR3 coding DNA: TGTGCCAGCACGAACACCGGGGGGGGAGGCTACACCTTC. It specifies CASTNTGGGGYTF.

V is TRBV18 and J is TRBJ2-3, with 8 bases that match TRBD1. The germline V gene encodes CDR1 KGHSH and CDR2 LQKENI. V trimming: 5 bases; J trimming: 2 bases; junction bases outside the gene matches: 9. The CDR3 is 16 amino acids. CDR3 DNA sequence: TGTGCCAGCTCATCACGGGACAGGAGCTTCACAGATACGCAGTATTTT. It codes for CASSSRDRSFTDTQYF.

This clonotype occurred many times. This sequence joins TRBV6-5 and TRBJ1-2; 7 positions agree with TRBD1. The CDR3 runs to 17 residues. In germline, CDR1 is MNHEY, CDR2 SVGAGI. Losses at the gene ends were 0 bases for V and 3 bases for J; bases not matched to a gene: 10. DNA for the CDR3: TGTGCCAGCAGTTACTCAGGGAGCATACAGGGGTACTATGGCTACACCTTC. Translating gives CASSYSGSIQGYYGYTF.

This chain links TRBV12-3 or TRBV12-4 with TRBJ2-7; no clear D gene. V was cut by 7 bases and J by 0 bases, with 13 bases left in between. The CDR3 has 14 residues. CDR3: CASTLQRSSYEQYF. The CDR3, as DNA: TGTGCCAGCACCCTACAACGGAGCTCCTACGAGCAGTACTTC.

The chain uses TRBV29-1 and TRBJ1-1; D gene unclear. The CDR3 contains 12 residues. The V end lost 7 bases, the J end lost 1 base, and 10 bases lay between the germline ends. Germline CDR1 and CDR2: SQVTM and ANQGSEA. In DNA, the CDR3 is TGCAGCGCTGCCGGGTGGAACACTGAAGCTTTCTTT. This sequence encodes CSAAGWNTEAFF. The full variable domain, its missing parts supplied by reference TRBV29-1 and TRBJ1-1, is SAVISQKPSRDICQRGTSLTIQCQVDSQVTMMFWYRQQPGQSLTLIATANQGSEATYESGFVIDKFPISRPNLTFSTLTVSNMSPEDSSIYLCSAAGWNTEAFFGQGTRLTVV.

This sequence joins TRBV5-1 and TRBJ1-1; unclear D gene. The CDR3 extends over 12 amino acids. Per germline, CDR1 SGHRS and CDR2 YFSETQ. With 5 bases removed from V and 4 bases from J, the gap between germline ends came to 9 bases. The CDR3 region is CASREGGTEAFF. The DNA for the CDR3 is TGCGCCAGCAGGGAGGGTGGCACTGAAGCTTTCTTT.

The V and J genes are TRBV5-6 and TRBJ2-3; the D gene is possibly TRBD1 (6 bases). This CDR3 is 14 amino acids long. Deletions cut 1 base from V and 1 base from J, with 7 bases between. Germline V gene data show CDR1 as SGHDT and CDR2 as YYEEEE. CDR3 nucleotides: TGTGCCAGCAGCTTGCCAGGGGGCACAGATACGCAGTATTTT. Protein: CASSLPGGTDTQYF.

CDR3 nucleotide sequence: TGTGCCAGCAGTGGACTAGCGGGACCCTACGAGCAGTACTTC. Translating gives CASSGLAGPYEQYF. The chain couples TRBV6-5 to TRBJ2-7, with 12 bases identical to TRBD2. Germline values: CDR1 MNHEY, CDR2 SVGAGI. The V and J ends lost 5 bases and 2 bases, in that order; junction bases with no gene match: 1. This CDR3 has 14 residues.

The V call is TRBV6-1, the J call TRBJ1-5; D gene uncertain. This CDR3 has 14 amino acids. The V end lost 7 bases, the J end lost 0 bases, and 10 bases lay between the germline ends. Germline V gene sequence: CDR1 MNHNS, CDR2 SASEGT. CDR3 in amino acids: CASMPLYSNQPQHF. The CDR3 nucleotides are TGTGCCAGCATGCCACTTTATAGCAATCAGCCCCAGCATTTT.

The V and J genes are TRBV10-3 and TRBJ2-7, with TRBD1 as a possible D gene (5 bases). There are 15 residues in the CDR3. CDR1 ENHRY and CDR2 SYGVKD come from the germline V gene. The V end lost 3 bases, the J end lost 5 bases, and 17 bases lay between the germline ends. CDR3 DNA sequence: TGTGCCATCAGTGAAGAAGGGGCTCCCACAGACGAGCAGTACTTC. Its translation: CAISEEGAPTDEQYF.

V and J are TRBV18 and TRBJ2-5, with D hard to call. Germline V lookup: CDR1 KGHSH, CDR2 LQKENI. V was clipped by 6 bases and J by 0 bases, with 5 bases between them. This CDR3 contains 12 residues. The CDR3 sequence is CASSANQETQYF. DNA of the CDR3: TGTGCCAGCTCGGCAAACCAAGAGACCCAGTACTTC.

Only a few counts were recorded for this clonotype. V usage is TRBV5-6 and J usage is TRBJ2-2; D ambiguous. Trimming shortened V by 2 bases and J by 1 base, and 9 bases separated the two germline ends. This CDR3 comprises 15 residues. CDR1 and CDR2 from the germline V gene are SGHDT and YYEEEE. The CDR3 loop is CASSLPPGNTGELFF. DNA of the CDR3: TGTGCCAGCAGCTTACCCCCGGGGAACACCGGGGAGCTGTTTTTT.